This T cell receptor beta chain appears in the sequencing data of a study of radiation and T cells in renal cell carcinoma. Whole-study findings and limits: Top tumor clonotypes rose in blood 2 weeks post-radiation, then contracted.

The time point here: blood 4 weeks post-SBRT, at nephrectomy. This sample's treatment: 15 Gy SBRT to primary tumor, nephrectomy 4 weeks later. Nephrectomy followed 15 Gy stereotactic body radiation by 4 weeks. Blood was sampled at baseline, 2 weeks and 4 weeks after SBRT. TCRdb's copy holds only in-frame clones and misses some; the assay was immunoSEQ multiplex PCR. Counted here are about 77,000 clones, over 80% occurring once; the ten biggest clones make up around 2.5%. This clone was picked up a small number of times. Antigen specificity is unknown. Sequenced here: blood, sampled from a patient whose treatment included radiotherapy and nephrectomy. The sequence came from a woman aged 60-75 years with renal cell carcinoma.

CDR3 sequence (DNA): TGTGCCAGCAGTCCAGGTATTACGAACACCGGGGAGCTGTTTTTT. The encoded protein is CASSPGITNTGELFF. V is TRBV28 and J is TRBJ2-2; no clear D gene. V was trimmed by 5 bases and J by 0 bases, leaving 10 bases between them. CDR3 length: 15 residues. Germline V gives CDR1 MDHEN, CDR2 SYDVKM.